This TCR beta chain was sequenced for a study of blood T cells in healthy people across ages. A J-beta primer mix and a sample-barcoded 5' primer were used in a second PCR of about 6 to 12 cycles. TCRdb passed the 5' RACE reads through MiXCR, listing each CDR3 protein once. There are some 1.8 million distinct CDR3 sequences in the sample; 39% occur only once, and more than 20% lies in the top ten. This clonotype showed up just a few times. The trim removed 5 bases at V and 1 base at J, leaving 10 bases unmatched. The CDR3 sequence is 17 residues long. Germline-derived CDR1 and CDR2 are SGHNT and YENEEA.

This sequence originates from a human donor in good health. The sequenced material came from blood. The rearrangement links TRBV11-3 to TRBJ2-7, with 11 bases identical to TRBD2. Here the CDR3 DNA reads TGTGCCAGCAGCCCCGAGCTGGGACTAGCGGTATCCTACGAGCAGTACTTC. This sequence encodes CASSPELGLAVSYEQYF. Based on the CDR3 plus reference TRBV11-3 and TRBJ2-7, the full variable domain is EAGVVQSPRYKIIEKKQPVAFWCNPISGHNTLYWYLQNLGQGPELLIRYENEEAVDDSQLPKDRFSAERLKGVDSTLKIQPAELGDSAVYLCASSPELGLAVSYEQYFGPGTRLTVT.